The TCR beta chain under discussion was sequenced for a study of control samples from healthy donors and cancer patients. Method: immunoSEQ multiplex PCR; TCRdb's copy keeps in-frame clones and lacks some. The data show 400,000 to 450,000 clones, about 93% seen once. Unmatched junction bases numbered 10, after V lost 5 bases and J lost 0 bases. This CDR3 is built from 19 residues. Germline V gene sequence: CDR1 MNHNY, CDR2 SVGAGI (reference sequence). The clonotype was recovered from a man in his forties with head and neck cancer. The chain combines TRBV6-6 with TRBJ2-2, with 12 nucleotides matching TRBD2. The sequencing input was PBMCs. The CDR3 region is CASSPEILAGGPNTGELFF. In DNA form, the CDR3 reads TGTGCCAGCAGTCCCGAAATACTAGCGGGAGGCCCGAACACCGGGGAGCTGTTTTTT.